This T cell receptor (beta chain) emerged from a study of blood T cell repertoires in COVID-19. The assay was immunoSEQ multiplex PCR, and TCRdb's table has in-frame clones only and misses some. The sample holds 100,000 to 120,000 clones; roughly four fifths are singletons and the top ten take less than 5%. The V gene's germline CDR1 is LNHNV and CDR2 YYDKDF (reference sequence). J lost 7 bases, V lost 1 base, and 11 bases had no gene match. The CDR3 is made up of 17 amino acids. The clonotype was recovered from a woman aged 70-85 years with acute or convalescent COVID-19. The sample was peripheral blood. The chain recombines TRBV15 with TRBJ2-1; 9 positions agree with TRBD1. DNA for the CDR3: TGTGCCACCAGCAGAGGGAGTACAGGGGGCGTTCTGAATGAGCAGTTCTTC. Translation gives CATSRGSTGGVLNEQFF.